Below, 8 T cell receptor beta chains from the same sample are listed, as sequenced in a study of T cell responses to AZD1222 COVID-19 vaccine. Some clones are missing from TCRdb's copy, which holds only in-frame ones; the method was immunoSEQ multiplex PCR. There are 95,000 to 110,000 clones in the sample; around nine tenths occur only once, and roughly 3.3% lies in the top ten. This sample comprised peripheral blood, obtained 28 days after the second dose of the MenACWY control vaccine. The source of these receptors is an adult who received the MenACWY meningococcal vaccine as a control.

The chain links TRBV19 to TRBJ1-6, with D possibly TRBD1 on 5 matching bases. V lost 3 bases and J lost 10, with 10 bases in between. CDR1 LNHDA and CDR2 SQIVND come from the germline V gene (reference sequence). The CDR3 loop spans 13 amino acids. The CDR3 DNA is TGTGCCAGTAGTATTAGGGACGCGTCACCCCTCCACTTT. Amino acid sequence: CASSIRDASPLHF. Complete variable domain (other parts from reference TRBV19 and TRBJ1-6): DGGITQSPKYLFRKEGQNVTLSCEQNLNHDAMYWYRQDPGQGLRLIYYSQIVNDFQKGDIAEGYSVSREKKESFPLTVTSAQKNPTAFYLCASSIRDASPLHFGNGTRLTVT.

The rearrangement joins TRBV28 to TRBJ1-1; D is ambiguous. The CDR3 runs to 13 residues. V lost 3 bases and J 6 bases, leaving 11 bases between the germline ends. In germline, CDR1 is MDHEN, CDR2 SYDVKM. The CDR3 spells CASSFRRGSEAFF. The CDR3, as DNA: TGTGCCAGCAGTTTTAGGAGAGGGTCTGAAGCTTTCTTT.

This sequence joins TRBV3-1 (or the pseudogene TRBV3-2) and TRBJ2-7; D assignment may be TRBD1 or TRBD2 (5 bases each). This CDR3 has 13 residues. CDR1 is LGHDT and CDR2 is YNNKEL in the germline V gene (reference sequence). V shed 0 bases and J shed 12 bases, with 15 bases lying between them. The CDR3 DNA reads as TGTGCCAGCAGCCAAGATTCAGCTAGGGACCGGTACTTC. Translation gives CASSQDSARDRYF.

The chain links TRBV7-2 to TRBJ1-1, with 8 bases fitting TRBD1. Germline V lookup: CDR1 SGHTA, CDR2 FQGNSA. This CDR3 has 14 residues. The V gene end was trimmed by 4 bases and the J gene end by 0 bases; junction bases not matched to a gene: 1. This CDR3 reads CASSWGQVNTEAFF. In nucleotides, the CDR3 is TGTGCCAGCAGCTGGGGACAGGTGAACACTGAAGCTTTCTTT.

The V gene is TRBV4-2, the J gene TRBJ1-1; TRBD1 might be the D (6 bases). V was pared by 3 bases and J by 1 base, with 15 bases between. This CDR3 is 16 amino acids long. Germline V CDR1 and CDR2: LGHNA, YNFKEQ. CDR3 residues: CASSHLGAGENTEAFF. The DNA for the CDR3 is TGTGCCAGCAGCCACCTCGGAGCAGGGGAGAACACTGAAGCTTTCTTT.

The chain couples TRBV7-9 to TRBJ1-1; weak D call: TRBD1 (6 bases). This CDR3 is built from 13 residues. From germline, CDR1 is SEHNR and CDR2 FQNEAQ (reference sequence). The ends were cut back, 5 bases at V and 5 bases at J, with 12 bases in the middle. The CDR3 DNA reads TGTGCCAGCAGCGGAGGGGGGTTTACTGAAGCTTTCTTT. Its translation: CASSGGGFTEAFF. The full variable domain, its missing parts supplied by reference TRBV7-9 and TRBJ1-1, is DTGVSQNPRHKITKRGQNVTFRCDPISEHNRLYWYRQTLGQGPEFLTYFQNEAQLEKSRLLSDRFSAERPKGSFSTLEIQRTEQGDSAMYLCASSGGGFTEAFFGQGTRLTVV.

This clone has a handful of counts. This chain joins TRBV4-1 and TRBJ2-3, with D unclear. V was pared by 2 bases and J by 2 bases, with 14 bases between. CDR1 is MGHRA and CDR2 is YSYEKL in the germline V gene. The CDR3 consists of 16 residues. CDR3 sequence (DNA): TGCGCCAGCAGCCAACAACCGACACCCCTCACAGATACGCAGTATTTT. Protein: CASSQQPTPLTDTQYF.

For the CDR3, the DNA is TGTGCCAGCAGCGTAGTTGGCACCAGCTCCTACAATGAGCAGTTCTTC. It encodes CASSVVGTSSYNEQFF. V and J are TRBV9 and TRBJ2-1; no reliable D call. CDR1 SGDLS and CDR2 YYNGEE come from the germline V gene. Trimming removed 0 bases at V and 0 bases at J, with 10 bases between. This CDR3 has 16 residues. The whole variable domain, filled in from reference TRBV9 and TRBJ2-1, reads DSGVTQTPKHLITATGQRVTLRCSPRSGDLSVYWYQQSLDQGLQFLIQYYNGEERAKGNILERFSAQQFPDLHSELNLSSLELGDSALYFCASSVVGTSSYNEQFFGPGTRLTVL.